Detailed here is one T cell receptor beta chain. From the 5' RACE reads, TCRdb called clonotypes with MiXCR, one entry per CDR3 protein. The data contain about 92,000 distinct CDR3 sequences, less than 15% of them singletons. With 7 bases clipped from V and 4 bases from J, the junction kept 5 bases outside the gene matches. CDR3 length equals 14 residues. Germline V lookup: CDR1 MDHEN, CDR2 SYDVKM. This entry belongs to a study of spatial heterogeneity in lung cancer. Sample time point: sample taken at primary tumor resection. The sequences come from PBMCs, collected at surgery. The gene calls are TRBV28 and TRBJ2-1; 9 bases map to TRBD2. The receptor comes from a male donor with early-stage non-small cell lung cancer. The CDR3 loop reads CASKLAGFYNEQFF. The CDR3 DNA follows: TGTGCCAGCAAGCTAGCGGGGTTTTACAATGAGCAGTTCTTC.